The clone carrying this TCR beta chain showed up many times. The antigen is unknown. The data were obtained in a study of T cells after yellow fever vaccination. Study-level background: Fractions with few cells were prepared using SMART-Seq v4 Ultra Low Input.

General study findings and limits: The appearance of a small share of clonotypes in both CD4 and CD8 compartments was observed. In FACS-sorted repertoires, abundant clonotypes from the bulk population could appear as contaminants.

The V gene's germline CDR1 is ENHRY and CDR2 SYGVKD. The CDR3 length is 13 residues. V lost 9 bases, J lost 5 bases, and 7 bases stayed unmatched. A 5'RACE template-switching step, the method used to make TCR cDNA, added a universal primer site and UMIs. TCRdb called the 5' RACE reads again in MiXCR, with one record for every CDR3 protein. The sample lists around 310,000 distinct CDR3 sequences; 8.5% to 9% were seen once. This chain links TRBV10-3 with TRBJ2-5; 9 bases match TRBD1. The source material was PBMCs, sampled on the day of the first yellow fever vaccination. This TCR came from a man between 18 and 29 years old who received the YFV17D yellow fever vaccine. The DNA for the CDR3 is TGTGCCATAGGACAGGGGATTGTGGAGACCCAGTACTTC. Translation gives CAIGQGIVETQYF.